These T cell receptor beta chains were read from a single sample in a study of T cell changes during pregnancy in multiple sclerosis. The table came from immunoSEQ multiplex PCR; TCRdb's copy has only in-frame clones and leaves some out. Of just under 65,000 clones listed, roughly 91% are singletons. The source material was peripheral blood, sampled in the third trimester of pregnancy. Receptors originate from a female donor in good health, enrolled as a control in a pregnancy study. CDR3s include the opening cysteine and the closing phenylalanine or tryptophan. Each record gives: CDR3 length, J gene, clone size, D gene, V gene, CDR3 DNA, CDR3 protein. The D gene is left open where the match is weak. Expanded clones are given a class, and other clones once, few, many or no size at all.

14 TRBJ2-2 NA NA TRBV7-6 TGTGCCAGCAGCTTGGGCCTGAACACCGGGGAGCTGTTTTTT CASSLGLNTGELFF
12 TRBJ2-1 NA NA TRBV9 TGTGCCAGCGCGAGGATGTACAATGAGCAGTTCTTC CASARMYNEQFF
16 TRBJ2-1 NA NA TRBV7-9 TGTGCCAGCAGCGGCGGCGCGGGCCTGGGTTCCAATGAGCAGTTCTTC CASSGGAGLGSNEQFF
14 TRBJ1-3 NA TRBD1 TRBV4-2 TGTGCCAGCAGGGGTGACAGGGGTGGAAACACCATATATTTT CASRGDRGGNTIYF
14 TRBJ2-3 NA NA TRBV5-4 TGTGCCAGCAGCCTGAGGACAGTCACAGATACGCAGTATTTT CASSLRTVTDTQYF
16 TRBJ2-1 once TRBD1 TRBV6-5 TGTGCCAGCAGTTACTCCGGGACAGGGTCCTACAATGAGCAGTTCTTC CASSYSGTGSYNEQFF
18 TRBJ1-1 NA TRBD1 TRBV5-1 TGCGCCGGGAACCACAGTCCCGGGACAGGGGGCTGGAACACTGAAGCTTTCTTT CAGNHSPGTGGWNTEAFF
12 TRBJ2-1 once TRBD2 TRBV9 TGTGCCAGCAGCCCCCTGGGACTAGAGCAGTTCTTC CASSPLGLEQFF
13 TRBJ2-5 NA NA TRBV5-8 TGTGCCAGCAGCTTGAATCGGGAAACCGCATCGTACTTC CASSLNRETASYF
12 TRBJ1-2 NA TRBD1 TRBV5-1 TGCGCCAGCAGCTTGGAGGGGACAGGGCACACCTTC CASSLEGTGHTF
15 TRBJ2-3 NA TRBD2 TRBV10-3 TGTGCCATCAGTGGGGGGGGTGGCACTTCCCATACGCAGTATTTT CAISGGGGTSHTQYF
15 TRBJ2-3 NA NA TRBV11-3 TGTGCCAGCAGCCGCGGAGGGGGCCTCACAGATACGCAGTATTTT CASSRGGGLTDTQYF
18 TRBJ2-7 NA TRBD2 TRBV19 TGTGCCAGTAGTATAAGTGCCTTTGGACTAGCGGGAACCTACGAGCAGTACTTC CASSISAFGLAGTYEQYF